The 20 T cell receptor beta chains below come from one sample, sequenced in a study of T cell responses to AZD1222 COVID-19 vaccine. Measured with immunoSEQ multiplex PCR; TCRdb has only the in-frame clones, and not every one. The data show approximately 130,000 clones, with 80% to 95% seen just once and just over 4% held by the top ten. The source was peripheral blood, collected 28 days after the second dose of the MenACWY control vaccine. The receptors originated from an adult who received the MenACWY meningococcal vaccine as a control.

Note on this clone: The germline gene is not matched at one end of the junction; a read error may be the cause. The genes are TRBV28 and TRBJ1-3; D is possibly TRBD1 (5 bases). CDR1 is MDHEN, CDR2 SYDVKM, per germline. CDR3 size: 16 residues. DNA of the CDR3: TGTGCCACCAGTCTAAGCAGGGCCTCCTCTGGAAACACCATATATTTT. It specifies CATSLSRASSGNTIYF.

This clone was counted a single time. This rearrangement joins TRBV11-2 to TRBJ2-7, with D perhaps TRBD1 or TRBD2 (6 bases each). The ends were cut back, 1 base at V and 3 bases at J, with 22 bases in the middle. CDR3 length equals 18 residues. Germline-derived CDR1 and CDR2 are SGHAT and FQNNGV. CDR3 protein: CASSLGWVTRGRDYEQYV. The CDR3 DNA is TGTGCCAGCAGCTTAGGATGGGTGACTAGGGGGAGAGACTACGAGCAGTACGTC.

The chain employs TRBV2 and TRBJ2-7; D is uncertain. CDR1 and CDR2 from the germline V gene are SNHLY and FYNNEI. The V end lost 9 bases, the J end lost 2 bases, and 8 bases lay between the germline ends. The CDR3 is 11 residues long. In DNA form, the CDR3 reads TGTGCCAGTCTCCAAACCTACGAGCAGTACTTC. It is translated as CASLQTYEQYF.

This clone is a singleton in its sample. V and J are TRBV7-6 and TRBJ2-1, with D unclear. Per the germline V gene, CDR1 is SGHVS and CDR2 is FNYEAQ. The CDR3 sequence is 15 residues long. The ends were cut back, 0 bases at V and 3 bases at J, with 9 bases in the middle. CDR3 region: CASSLASTDYNEQFF. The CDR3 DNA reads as TGTGCCAGCAGCTTAGCTTCGACTGACTACAATGAGCAGTTCTTC.

This CDR3 reads CATSRRTGGVDEQFF. As DNA, the CDR3 is TGTGCCACCAGCAGAAGGACAGGGGGCGTCGATGAGCAGTTCTTC. The chain links TRBV15 to TRBJ2-1; 11 positions match TRBD1. Per germline, CDR1 LNHNV and CDR2 YYDKDF (reference sequence). The CDR3 consists of 15 residues. The J segment lost 8 bases and the V segment lost 2 bases, leaving 5 bases of the junction unmatched. The whole variable domain, remainder taken from reference TRBV15 and TRBJ2-1, is DAMVIQNPRYQVTQFGKPVTLSCSQTLNHNVMYWYQQKSSQAPKLLFHYYDKDFNNEADTPDNFQSRRPNTSFCFLDIRSPGLGDTAMYLCATSRRTGGVDEQFFGPGTRLTVL.

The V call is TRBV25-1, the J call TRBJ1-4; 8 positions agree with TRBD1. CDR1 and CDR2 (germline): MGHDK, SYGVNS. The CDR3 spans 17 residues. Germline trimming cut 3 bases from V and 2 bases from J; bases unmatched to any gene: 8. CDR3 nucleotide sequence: TGTGCCAGCAGTGACAGGGGGCGGGGGACGACTAATGAAAAACTGTTTTTT. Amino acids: CASSDRGRGTTNEKLFF.

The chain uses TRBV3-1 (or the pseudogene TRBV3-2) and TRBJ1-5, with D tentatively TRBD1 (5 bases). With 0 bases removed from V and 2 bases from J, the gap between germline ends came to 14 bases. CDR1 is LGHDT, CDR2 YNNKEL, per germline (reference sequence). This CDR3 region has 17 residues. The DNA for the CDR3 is TGTGCCAGCAGCCAAGACTCGGGACTCGGGGGCAATCAGCCCCAGCATTTT. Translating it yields CASSQDSGLGGNQPQHF.

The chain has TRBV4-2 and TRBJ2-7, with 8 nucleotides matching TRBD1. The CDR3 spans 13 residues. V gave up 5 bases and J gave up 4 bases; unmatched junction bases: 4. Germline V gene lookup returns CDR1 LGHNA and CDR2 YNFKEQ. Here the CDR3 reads CASSTRQGYEQYV. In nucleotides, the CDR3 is TGTGCCAGCAGCACCCGACAGGGGTACGAGCAGTACGTC.

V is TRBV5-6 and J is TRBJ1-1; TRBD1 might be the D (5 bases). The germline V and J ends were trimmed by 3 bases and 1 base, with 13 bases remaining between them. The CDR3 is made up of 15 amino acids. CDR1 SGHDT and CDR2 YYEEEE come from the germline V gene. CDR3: CASSSQRTKNTEAFF. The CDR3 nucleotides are TGTGCCAGCAGCTCGCAGAGGACAAAGAACACTGAAGCTTTCTTT. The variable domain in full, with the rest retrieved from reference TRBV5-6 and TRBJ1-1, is DAGVTQSPTHLIKTRGQQVTLRCSPKSGHDTVSWYQQALGQGPQFIFQYYEEEERQRGNFPDRFSGHQFPNYSSELNVNALLLGDSALYLCASSSQRTKNTEAFFGQGTRLTVV.

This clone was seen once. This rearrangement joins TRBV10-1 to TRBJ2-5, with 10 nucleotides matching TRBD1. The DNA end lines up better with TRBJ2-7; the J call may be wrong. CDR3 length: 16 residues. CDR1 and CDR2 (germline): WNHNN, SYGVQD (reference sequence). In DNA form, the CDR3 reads TGCGCCAGCAGTAAGGTCCCGGGACAGGGGACCTACGAGCAGTACTTC. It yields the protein CASSKVPGQGTYEQYF.

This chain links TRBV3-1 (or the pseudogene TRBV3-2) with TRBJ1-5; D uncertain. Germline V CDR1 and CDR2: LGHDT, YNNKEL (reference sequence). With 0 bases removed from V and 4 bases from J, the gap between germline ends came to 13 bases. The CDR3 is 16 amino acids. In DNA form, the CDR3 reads TGTGCCAGCAGCCAAGAAAGTCCCGGGCTTAATCAGCCCCAGCATTTT. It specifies CASSQESPGLNQPQHF.

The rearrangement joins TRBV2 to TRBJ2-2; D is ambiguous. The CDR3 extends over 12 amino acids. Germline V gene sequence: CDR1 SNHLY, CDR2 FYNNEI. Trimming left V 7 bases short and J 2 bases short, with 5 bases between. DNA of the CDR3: TGTGCCAGCAATCGAAACACCGGGGAGCTGTTTTTT. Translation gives CASNRNTGELFF.

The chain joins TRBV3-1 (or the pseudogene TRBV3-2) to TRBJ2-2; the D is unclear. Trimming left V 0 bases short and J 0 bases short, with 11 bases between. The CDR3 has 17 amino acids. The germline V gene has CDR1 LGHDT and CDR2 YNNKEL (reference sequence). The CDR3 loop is CASSQDLGFANTGELFF. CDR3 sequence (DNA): TGTGCCAGCAGCCAAGATCTGGGATTCGCGAACACCGGGGAGCTGTTTTTT.

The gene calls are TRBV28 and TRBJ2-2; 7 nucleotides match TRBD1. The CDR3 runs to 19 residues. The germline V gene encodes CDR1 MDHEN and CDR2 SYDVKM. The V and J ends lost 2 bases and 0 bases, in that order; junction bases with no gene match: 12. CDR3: CASSLIYGTAKTNTGELFF. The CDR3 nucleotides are TGTGCCAGCAGTTTAATCTACGGGACAGCCAAAACGAACACCGGGGAGCTGTTTTTT.

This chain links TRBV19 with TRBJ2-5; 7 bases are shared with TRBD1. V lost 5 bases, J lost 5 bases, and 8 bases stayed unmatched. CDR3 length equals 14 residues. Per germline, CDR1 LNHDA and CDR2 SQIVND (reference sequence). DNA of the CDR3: TGTGCCAGTAGTTCCCAGGGGGTCGGGGAGACCCAGTACTTC. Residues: CASSSQGVGETQYF. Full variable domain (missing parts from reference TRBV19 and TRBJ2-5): DGGITQSPKYLFRKEGQNVTLSCEQNLNHDAMYWYRQDPGQGLRLIYYSQIVNDFQKGDIAEGYSVSREKKESFPLTVTSAQKNPTAFYLCASSSQGVGETQYFGPGTRLLVL.

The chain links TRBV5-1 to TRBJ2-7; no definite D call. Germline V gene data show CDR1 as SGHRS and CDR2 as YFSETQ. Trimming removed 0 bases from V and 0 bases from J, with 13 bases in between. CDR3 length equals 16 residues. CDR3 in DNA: TGCGCCAGCAGCTTGGGGATAGCCACATTCTCCTACGAGCAGTACTTC. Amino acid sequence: CASSLGIATFSYEQYF.

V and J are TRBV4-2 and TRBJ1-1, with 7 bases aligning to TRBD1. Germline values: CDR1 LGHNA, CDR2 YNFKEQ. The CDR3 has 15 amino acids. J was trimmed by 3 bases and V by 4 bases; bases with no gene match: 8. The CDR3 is CASSLRQGGDTEAFF. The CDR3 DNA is TGTGCCAGCAGCCTACGACAGGGAGGGGACACTGAAGCTTTCTTT.

The CDR3 protein is CASSYTGSEETQYF. For the CDR3, the DNA is TGTGCCAGCAGTTACACAGGGAGCGAAGAGACCCAGTACTTC. This chain joins TRBV6-5 and TRBJ2-5; TRBD1 is a possible D gene (6 bases). This CDR3 spans 14 amino acids. Trimming shortened V by 2 bases and J by 3 bases, and 10 bases separated the two germline ends. CDR1 is MNHEY and CDR2 is SVGAGI in the germline V gene.

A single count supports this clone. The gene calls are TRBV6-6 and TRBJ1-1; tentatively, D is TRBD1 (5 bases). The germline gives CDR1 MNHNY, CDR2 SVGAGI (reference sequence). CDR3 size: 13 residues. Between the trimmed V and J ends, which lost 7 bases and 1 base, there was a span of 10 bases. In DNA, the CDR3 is TGTGCCAGCAACCGGACACCGAACACTGAAGCTTTCTTT. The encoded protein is CASNRTPNTEAFF.

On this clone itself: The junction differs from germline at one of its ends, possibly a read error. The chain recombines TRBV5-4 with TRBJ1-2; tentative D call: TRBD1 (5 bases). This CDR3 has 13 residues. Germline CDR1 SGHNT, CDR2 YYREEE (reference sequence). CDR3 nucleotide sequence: TGTACCAGCCAGCTATCGGGGGACTATGGCTACACCTTC. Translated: CTSQLSGDYGYTF.